The 12 T cell receptor beta chains reported below all come from one sample, sequenced in a study of Ad26.COV2.S vaccination and SARS-CoV-2 variants. Using immunoSEQ multiplex PCR, the repertoire was profiled, and TCRdb retains in-frame clones only, with some absent. Of more than 300,000 clones in the sample, about 88% are singletons; the top ten hold about 10%. Treatment meaning: 15 to 20 received Ad26.COV2.S at low or high dose, single or two shots; about 5 received placebo; per-sample allocation not given. Sampling was done on day 63 after the first vaccine or placebo injection. The sample consisted of peripheral blood, taken in a trial of Ad26.COV2.S vaccine versus placebo. These TCRs come from a person between 18 and 60 years old who received the Ad26.COV2.S COVID-19 vaccine or a placebo.

This clone has only a few counts. This chain uses TRBV7-9 with TRBJ2-2, with a weak D call TRBD1 (6 bases). Germline V gives CDR1 SEHNR, CDR2 FQNEAQ (reference sequence). The CDR3 consists of 14 residues. V was cut by 5 bases and J by 4 bases, with 11 bases left in between. The CDR3 DNA reads as TGTGCCAGCAGCCAACAGGGATCCACCGGGGAGCTGTTTTTT. Encoded protein: CASSQQGSTGELFF. Filled out from reference TRBV7-9 and TRBJ2-2, the complete variable domain reads DTGVSQNPRHKITKRGQNVTFRCDPISEHNRLYWYRQTLGQGPEFLTYFQNEAQLEKSRLLSDRFSAERPKGSFSTLEIQRTEQGDSAMYLCASSQQGSTGELFFGEGSRLTVL.

The chain carries TRBV28 and TRBJ1-5; 10 bases are shared with TRBD1. Looked up from germline, CDR1 is MDHEN and CDR2 is SYDVKM. Trimming at V came to 6 bases and at J to 6 bases, leaving 8 bases not matched to a gene. This CDR3 has 15 residues. The CDR3: CASSLQTGGTQPQHF. Here the CDR3 DNA reads TGTGCCAGCAGCCTTCAGACAGGGGGCACTCAGCCCCAGCATTTT. The full variable domain, its missing parts supplied by reference TRBV28 and TRBJ1-5, is DVKVTQSSRYLVKRTGEKVFLECVQDMDHENMFWYRQDPGLGLRLIYFSYDVKMKEKGDIPEGYSVSREKKERFSLILESASTNQTSMYLCASSLQTGGTQPQHFGDGTRLSIL.

This rearrangement joins TRBV29-1 to TRBJ2-3; no reliable D call. The CDR3 is 14 residues long. Germline-derived CDR1 and CDR2 are SQVTM and ANQGSEA. Trimming cost V 3 bases and J 2 bases, with 12 bases left between them. This chain's CDR3 is CSVDSQLITDTQYF. The CDR3, as DNA: TGCAGCGTTGATTCCCAGCTAATCACAGATACGCAGTATTTT.

This clone was found once. The J gene is TRBJ1-3, the V gene TRBV28, with 7 positions matching TRBD1. The CDR3 loop spans 17 amino acids. J gave up 0 bases and V 6 bases, and 11 bases lay outside the gene matches. CDR1 is MDHEN and CDR2 is SYDVKM in the germline V gene. CDR3 coding DNA: TGTGCCAGCAGCACAGTACAGGGGCCCAGCTCTGGAAACACCATATATTTT. It specifies CASSTVQGPSSGNTIYF. Full variable domain (rest looked up from reference TRBV28 and TRBJ1-3): DVKVTQSSRYLVKRTGEKVFLECVQDMDHENMFWYRQDPGLGLRLIYFSYDVKMKEKGDIPEGYSVSREKKERFSLILESASTNQTSMYLCASSTVQGPSSGNTIYFGEGSWLTVV.

The V and J genes are TRBV27 and TRBJ2-7, with 10 nucleotides matching TRBD1. V lost 6 bases and J lost 5; bases outside the gene matches: 16. CDR1 is MNHEY and CDR2 is SMNVEV in the germline V gene (reference sequence). The CDR3 totals 17 residues. CDR3 protein: CASSPTFGTGVMHEQYF. DNA for the CDR3: TGTGCCAGCAGCCCCACGTTCGGGACAGGGGTCATGCACGAGCAGTACTTC.

The chain recombines TRBV5-1 with TRBJ1-1, with a tentative D call TRBD1 (5 bases). CDR3 length equals 14 residues. Trimming shortened V by 0 bases and J by 5 bases, and 11 bases separated the two germline ends. The germline V gene encodes CDR1 SGHRS and CDR2 YFSETQ. The CDR3 here is CASSLEGVGTEAFF. CDR3 in DNA: TGCGCCAGCAGCTTGGAAGGGGTGGGGACTGAAGCTTTCTTT.

The rearrangement uses TRBV28 and TRBJ1-2; the D gene is possibly TRBD1 (5 bases). CDR3 length: 11 residues. Germline CDR1 MDHEN, CDR2 SYDVKM. Trimming left V 4 bases short and J 11 bases short, with 11 bases between. DNA for the CDR3: TGTGCCAGCAGTTCTCAGGGATTGTACACCTTC. Translated, it gives CASSSQGLYTF.

The chain couples TRBV7-2 to TRBJ2-7, with 8 bases matching TRBD2. The J segment lost 1 base and the V segment lost 5 bases, leaving 10 bases of the junction unmatched. From germline, CDR1 is SGHTA and CDR2 FQGNSA. This CDR3 region has 16 residues. The CDR3 is CASSRRTAGASYEQYF. The CDR3 DNA is TGTGCCAGCAGCCGCCGGACAGCGGGGGCGTCCTACGAGCAGTACTTC.

This clone was detected only once. V usage is TRBV7-6 and J usage is TRBJ1-1, with a tentative D call TRBD1 (5 bases). The germline CDR1 and CDR2 sequences are SGHVS and FNYEAQ. V gave up 1 base and J gave up 5 bases, with 17 bases separating them. This CDR3 region has 16 residues. CDR3 in amino acids: CASSLEEGLFATEAFF. The CDR3 DNA reads as TGTGCCAGCAGCTTAGAAGAGGGGTTATTCGCGACTGAAGCTTTCTTT.

The rearrangement links TRBV14 to TRBJ2-7; D is unclear. V lost 1 base to trimming and J lost 6 bases, with 7 bases between them. The CDR3 runs 12 residues. From germline, CDR1 is SGHDN and CDR2 FVKESK. The CDR3 DNA reads as TGTGCCAGCAGCCAAGTTGCTGGCGAGCAGTACTTC. Translation: CASSQVAGEQYF.

This clone showed up just a few times. V is TRBV7-8 and J is TRBJ1-1, with 8 positions matching TRBD1. In germline, CDR1 is SGHVS, CDR2 FQNEAQ. After removal of 5 bases from V and 0 bases from J, the junction contained 5 bases not matched to a gene. This CDR3 is 15 amino acids long. The CDR3: CASSPWDRLNTEAFF. The CDR3 DNA sequence: TGTGCCAGCAGCCCTTGGGACAGGCTGAACACTGAAGCTTTCTTT.

The rearrangement uses TRBV19 and TRBJ2-3, with 8 bases identical to TRBD1. V lost 3 bases, J lost 2 bases, and 7 bases stayed unmatched. CDR1 LNHDA and CDR2 SQIVND come from the germline V gene (reference sequence). The CDR3 has 16 residues. The CDR3 reads CASSIALDRVTDTQYF. The CDR3, as DNA: TGTGCCAGTAGTATTGCCCTGGACAGGGTCACAGATACGCAGTATTTT.